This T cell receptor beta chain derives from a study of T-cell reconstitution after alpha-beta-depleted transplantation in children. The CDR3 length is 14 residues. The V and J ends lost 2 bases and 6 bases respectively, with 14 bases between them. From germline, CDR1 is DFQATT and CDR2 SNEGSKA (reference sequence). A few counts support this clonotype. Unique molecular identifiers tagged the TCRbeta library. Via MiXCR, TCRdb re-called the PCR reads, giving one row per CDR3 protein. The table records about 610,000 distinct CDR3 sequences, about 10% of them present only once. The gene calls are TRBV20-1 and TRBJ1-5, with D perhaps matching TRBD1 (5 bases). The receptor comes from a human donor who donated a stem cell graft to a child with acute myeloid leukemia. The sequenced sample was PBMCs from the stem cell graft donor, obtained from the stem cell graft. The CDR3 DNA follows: TGCAGTGCTAGAACGCAGACAGTAACTCAGCCCCAGCATTTT. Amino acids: CSARTQTVTQPQHF.